This T cell receptor (beta chain) is drawn from a study of T cell responses to AZD1222 COVID-19 vaccine. Comment on this clone: No antigen is known for it.

The assay was immunoSEQ multiplex PCR, and TCRdb's table has in-frame clones only and misses some. The repertoire consists of under 150,000 clones, with roughly 88% occurring once and the leading ten covering 18%. Per the germline V gene, CDR1 is MNHEY and CDR2 is SMNVEV (reference sequence). The CDR3 loop spans 16 amino acids. With V trimmed by 0 bases and J by 5 bases, 7 bases remained unmatched. Whole-study findings and limits: Clonal diversity was possibly underestimated; the donors were predominantly white British and more often female. Repertoires were collected only later (after the peak T cell response had occurred).

This clonotype originated in an adult in good health. Sequencing was performed on peripheral blood, taken on day 0 of MenACWY control vaccination. The chain carries TRBV27 and TRBJ1-2; 9 nucleotides line up with TRBD1. The CDR3 protein is CASSLSPPGQGYGYTF. CDR3 nucleotides: TGTGCCAGCAGTTTATCGCCCCCAGGACAGGGGTATGGCTACACCTTC.